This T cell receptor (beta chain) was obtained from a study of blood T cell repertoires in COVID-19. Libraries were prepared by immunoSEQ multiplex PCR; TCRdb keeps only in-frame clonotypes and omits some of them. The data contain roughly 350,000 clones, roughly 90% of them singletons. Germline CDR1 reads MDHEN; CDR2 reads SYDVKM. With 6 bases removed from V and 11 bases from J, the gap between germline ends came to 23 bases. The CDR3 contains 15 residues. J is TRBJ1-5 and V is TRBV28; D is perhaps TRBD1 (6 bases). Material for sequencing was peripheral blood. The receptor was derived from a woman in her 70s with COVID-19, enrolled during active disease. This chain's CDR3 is CASSIAGAEVSAQHF. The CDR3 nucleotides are TGTGCCAGCAGCATCGCGGGGGCGGAGGTTTCAGCCCAGCATTTT.